The T cell receptor (beta chain) described here comes from a study of naive and memory T cell subsets. Both TRBC1 and TRBC2 were covered by a beta constant-region primer of two equimolar oligonucleotides. Ligated cDNA was amplified by four rounds of PCR with nested alpha and beta constant-region primers and SP2. TCRdb independently ran MiXCR on the UMI-ligation and nested PCR reads; one entry per CDR3 protein. Of 90,000 to 120,000 distinct CDR3 sequences listed, about 14% are singletons. As regards this clonotype: Antigen: not known.

CMV status came from CD4+ T cell IFNgamma after overnight CMV lysate stimulation of fresh PBMCs. Study results and caveats: From naive to CM, EM and EMRA, diversity decreased and Gini increased. The power law exponent of TCR abundance differed between naive and memory cells. In naive cells, over 95% of TCR sequences were seen only once. Possibly reflecting memory cells re-expressing CD45RA, a few larger clonotypes occurred in naive repertoires, especially CD8.

Sequencing was carried out using naive CD8+ T cells from blood. The clonotype originates from a human donor in good health.

CDR3 amino acids: CSVEETAGTLAYEQYF. The CDR3 nucleotides read TGCAGTGTGGAGGAAACGGCGGGGACACTCGCCTACGAGCAGTACTTC. The chain combines TRBV20-1 with TRBJ2-7; either TRBD1 or TRBD2 may supply D (6 bases each). V lost 7 bases to trimming and J lost 2 bases, with 24 bases between them. Per the germline V gene, CDR1 is DFQATT and CDR2 is SNEGSKA (reference sequence). The CDR3 loop spans 16 amino acids.